The 29 T cell receptor beta chains presented below share a single source sample, sequenced in a study of T cell repertoires in cytomegalovirus infection (dated by TCRdb to between 2018 and 2021). Sequencer: Illumina HiSeq 1500. The public reads were run again by TCRdb, first through fastp at Q25 and then through MiXCR, and only productive beta chains were kept. Rows are unified per CDR3 protein, each entry keeping the most common DNA and genes. Counted in this sample were 740,000 or so distinct CDR3 sequences; under 40% of them appeared once. 2.5% to 3.5% of the sample goes to the ten largest clones. The sequenced sample was PBMCs. All receptors come from a human donor in good health (CMV status not recorded). Some clones in this sample may be carry-over from other donors' samples.

J is TRBJ1-5 and V is TRBV28; weak D call: TRBD1 (5 bases). Between the trimmed V and J ends, which lost 7 bases and 6 bases, there was a span of 16 bases. CDR1 is MDHEN and CDR2 is SYDVKM in the germline V gene. This CDR3 has 14 amino acids. CDR3 in amino acids: CASKERQSTQPQHF. As DNA, the CDR3 is TGTGCCAGCAAGGAGCGACAGAGTACTCAGCCCCAGCATTTT.

The genes are TRBV7-2 and TRBJ1-6, with TRBD1 matching over 7 bases. The CDR3 runs to 15 residues. Losses at the gene ends were 5 bases for V and 6 bases for J; bases not matched to a gene: 7. The germline CDR1 and CDR2 sequences are SGHTA and FQGNSA. The CDR3 reads CASSRDRVFNSPLHF. The CDR3 DNA sequence: TGTGCCAGCAGCCGGGACAGAGTTTTTAATTCACCCCTCCACTTT.

The chain combines TRBV28 with TRBJ1-6; possibly TRBD1 for D (5 bases). Looked up from germline, CDR1 is MDHEN and CDR2 is SYDVKM. There are 13 residues in the CDR3. V was clipped by 6 bases and J by 14 bases, with 17 bases between them. CDR3 in amino acids: CASRRDPSGSLHF. CDR3 DNA: TGTGCCAGCAGGAGGGACCCCTCGGGATCCCTCCACTTT.

The chain joins TRBV7-9 to TRBJ1-1; TRBD1 matches at 8 bases. V was clipped by 5 bases and J by 7 bases; unmatched bases: 9. The CDR3 contains 14 residues. Germline V lookup: CDR1 SEHNR, CDR2 FQNEAQ (reference sequence). CDR3 region: CASSAQGEPIEAFF. CDR3 nucleotide sequence: TGTGCCAGCAGCGCACAGGGGGAACCAATTGAAGCTTTCTTT.

Points on this clonotype: The junction departs from the called germline gene at one end, perhaps through a read error. The chain combines TRBV24-1 with TRBJ1-6, with 7 bases that match TRBD1. The length of the CDR3 is 13 residues. The germline gives CDR1 KGHDR, CDR2 SFDVKD. The chain's CDR3 is CATSDRQGSPIHF. CDR3 nucleotides: TGTGCCACAAGTGATCGACAGGGATCACCCATCCACTTT.

This clonotype appeared a few times. The chain couples TRBV6-6 to TRBJ1-1, with unresolved D. The CDR3 extends over 16 amino acids. Trimming took 2 bases from V and 5 from J, leaving 18 bases between them. Germline V gene data show CDR1 as MNHNY and CDR2 as SVGAGI (reference sequence). CDR3 residues: CASSYTDPIGKTEAFF. CDR3 coding DNA: TGTGCCAGCAGTTACACCGACCCTATCGGGAAAACTGAAGCTTTCTTT.

The V and J genes are TRBV20-1 and TRBJ1-6, with a weak D call TRBD1 (6 bases). Trimming removed 1 base at V and 7 bases at J, with 17 bases between. There are 16 residues in the CDR3. Germline CDR1 DFQATT, CDR2 SNEGSKA (reference sequence). The CDR3 nucleotides read TGCAGTGCTAGAGGGGGGGAAGGGGGGTGGAATTCACCCCTCCACTTT. Its protein product is CSARGGEGGWNSPLHF.

The CDR3 loop reads CAISDTRDRDYEQYF. The CDR3 DNA reads as TGTGCCATCAGTGACACCCGGGACCGTGACTACGAGCAGTACTTC. The rearrangement joins TRBV10-3 to TRBJ2-7; D tentatively fits TRBD1 or TRBD2 (5 bases each). The V end was cut by 3 bases, the J end by 3 bases, with 15 bases between. This CDR3 has 15 residues. Germline CDR1 reads ENHRY; CDR2 reads SYGVKD.

This clonotype was seen at least ten times. V usage is TRBV7-2 and J usage is TRBJ1-2; no clear D. Germline V gives CDR1 SGHTA, CDR2 FQGNSA. The CDR3 consists of 13 residues. V dropped 4 bases and J dropped 5 bases, with 11 bases sitting between them. The CDR3 bases are TGTGCCAGCAGCTCCCCTTGGGATTATGGCTACACCTTC. It yields the protein CASSSPWDYGYTF.

The rearrangement joins TRBV27 to TRBJ1-4; D unresolved. Germline CDR1 MNHEY, CDR2 SMNVEV (reference sequence). The CDR3 runs 15 residues. With 3 bases removed from V and 0 bases from J, the gap between germline ends came to 8 bases. The DNA of the CDR3 is TGTGCCAGCAGTTTGGCAGATGCAACTAATGAAAAACTGTTTTTT. Protein: CASSLADATNEKLFF.

This chain links TRBV28 with TRBJ2-3; D unclear. The V and J ends lost 6 bases and 3 bases respectively, with 16 bases between them. The CDR3 extends over 15 amino acids. Per the germline V gene, CDR1 is MDHEN and CDR2 is SYDVKM. This chain's CDR3 is CASSPAPSWTDTQYF. CDR3 bases: TGTGCCAGCAGCCCGGCCCCCTCGTGGACAGATACGCAGTATTTT.

This clonotype turned up a few times. The V call is TRBV24-1, the J call TRBJ2-2; D is unresolved. Trimming cost V 6 bases and J 0 bases, with 10 bases left between them. Germline V gene lookup returns CDR1 KGHDR and CDR2 SFDVKD. This CDR3 is 15 amino acids long. The CDR3 sequence is CATSSRRPNTGELFF. CDR3 in DNA: TGTGCCACCAGTAGCCGGCGACCGAACACCGGGGAGCTGTTTTTT.

In this sample, this clonotype turned up many times. This chain uses TRBV7-2 with TRBJ1-5; D is unresolved. This CDR3 comprises 15 residues. Trimming cost V 1 base and J 4 bases, with 11 bases left between them. The germline gives CDR1 SGHTA, CDR2 FQGNSA. The CDR3 spells CASSLGLSSNQPQHF. DNA for the CDR3: TGTGCCAGCAGCTTAGGTCTGTCCTCTAATCAGCCCCAGCATTTT.

This clonotype has ten or more counts. This chain connects TRBV7-2 to TRBJ1-5, with no clear D. There are 13 residues in the CDR3. V shed 4 bases and J shed 5 bases, with 9 bases lying between them. Germline-derived CDR1 and CDR2 are SGHTA and FQGNSA. Here the CDR3 DNA reads TGTGCCAGCAGCTCCCGTAGAGATCAGCCCCAGCATTTT. It encodes CASSSRRDQPQHF. The whole variable domain, remainder taken from reference TRBV7-2 and TRBJ1-5, is GAGVSQSPSNKVTEKGKDVELRCDPISGHTALYWYRQSLGQGLEFLIYFQGNSAPDKSGLPSDRFSAERTGGSVSTLTIQRTQQEDSAVYLCASSSRRDQPQHFGDGTRLSIL.

The genes are TRBV7-3 and TRBJ2-5; the D is unclear. The V gene lost 0 bases and the J gene lost 0 bases, with 5 bases spanning the gap. Germline CDR1 is SGHTA and CDR2 is FQGTGA. This CDR3 has 14 residues. Here the CDR3 reads CASSLTAYQETQYF. The CDR3 bases are TGTGCCAGCAGCTTAACGGCGTACCAAGAGACCCAGTACTTC.

The V call is TRBV24-1, the J call TRBJ2-3; D could derive from TRBD1 or TRBD2 (5 bases each). V gave up 5 bases and J gave up 4 bases, with 21 bases separating them. The germline gives CDR1 KGHDR, CDR2 SFDVKD. There are 17 residues in the CDR3. CDR3: CATSALGRDRGPDTQYF. DNA for the CDR3: TGTGCCACCAGTGCCCTAGGTAGGGACCGCGGCCCAGATACGCAGTATTTT.

V is TRBV27 and J is TRBJ2-7, with TRBD1 matching 7 bases. Germline V CDR1 and CDR2: MNHEY, SMNVEV (reference sequence). After removal of 5 bases from V and 10 bases from J, the junction contained 14 bases not matched to a gene. The CDR3 contains 14 residues. The CDR3 bases are TGTGCCAGCAGTCCGGCATGGGACAGACCTCTTCAGTACTTC. As protein: CASSPAWDRPLQYF.

Concerning this clonotype: The conserved final phenylalanine or tryptophan is absent from the CDR3, which likely points to a read error. The limits of the CDR3 on the DNA are not certain, so only TCRdb's listed CDR3 is given. The CDR3 is CASSDHSGRAHQNL. This chain links TRBV6-8 with TRBJ2-7; no DNA check was done on the table's D call, TRBD2. Ends included, the CDR3 has 14 residues. CDR1 MNHGY and CDR2 SAAAGT come from the germline V gene.

Remarks on this clonotype: The missing conserved phenylalanine or tryptophan at the end of this CDR3 makes a read error likely. It is unclear where the CDR3 begins or ends on the DNA, so no DNA is shown, and the CDR3 is as TCRdb lists it. The chain links TRBV7-6 to TRBJ2-1; the table gives TRBD1 as D, unverified against the DNA. CDR1 is SGHVS and CDR2 is FNYEAQ in the germline V gene. 17 amino acids form the CDR3, both terminal residues included. The chain's CDR3 is CASSLSRGGGSYNEQLL.

The rearrangement uses TRBV28 and TRBJ2-5; D possibly matches TRBD1 or TRBD2 (5 bases each). V lost 2 bases and J 1 base, leaving 20 bases between the germline ends. The germline gives CDR1 MDHEN, CDR2 SYDVKM. The CDR3 is 18 amino acids. The CDR3 is CASSLRPPGTVFQETQYF. In nucleotides, the CDR3 is TGTGCCAGCAGTTTAAGACCACCCGGGACCGTCTTCCAAGAGACCCAGTACTTC.

The chain couples TRBV19 to TRBJ1-3, with TRBD1 matching 8 bases. V dropped 5 bases and J dropped 0; count of bases not matched to a gene: 18. The CDR3 spans 20 residues. CDR1 LNHDA and CDR2 SQIVND come from the germline V gene (reference sequence). The CDR3 region has the DNA TGTGCCAGTAGTGTGTCCGACCTGCTGACAGGGGCCAGCTCTGGAAACACCATATATTTT. Its translation is CASSVSDLLTGASSGNTIYF.

The gene calls are TRBV4-1 and TRBJ1-5; D gene unclear. V gave up 4 bases and J gave up 6 bases, with 13 bases separating them. Germline V CDR1 and CDR2: MGHRA, YSYEKL. The CDR3 is 14 residues long. This CDR3 is CASSPSGGSQPQHF. For the CDR3, the DNA is TGCGCCAGCAGCCCCAGCGGTGGGAGTCAGCCCCAGCATTTT.

This clonotype was observed many times. The rearrangement links TRBV15 to TRBJ2-1; no clear D. V lost 0 bases to trimming and J lost 0 bases, with 12 bases between them. CDR1 is LNHNV and CDR2 is YYDKDF in the germline V gene (reference sequence). The CDR3 is 17 residues long. The CDR3: CATSRDAGPSSYNEQFF. CDR3 in DNA: TGTGCCACCAGCAGAGATGCAGGACCCAGCTCCTACAATGAGCAGTTCTTC.

The chain links TRBV20-1 to TRBJ2-1; 8 bases match TRBD1. V trimming: 5 bases; J trimming: 5 bases; junction bases outside the gene matches: 14. CDR3 size: 16 residues. Germline CDR1 is DFQATT and CDR2 is SNEGSKA (reference sequence). The DNA of the CDR3 is TGCAGTGCTCCTAATCCCGACAGGGGAAGGGACAATGAGCAGTTCTTC. Its translation: CSAPNPDRGRDNEQFF.

The chain uses TRBV20-1 and TRBJ2-7; 8 nucleotides align to TRBD1. V shed 4 bases, J shed 6 bases, and the junction held 14 bases outside the gene matches. The CDR3 consists of 15 residues. Germline V gene sequence: CDR1 DFQATT, CDR2 SNEGSKA (reference sequence). The CDR3 nucleotides are TGCAGTGCTACTATCCGGACAGGGATGGGACTCGAGCAGTACTTC. Translated, it gives CSATIRTGMGLEQYF.

About this clonotype itself: Since no conserved phenylalanine or tryptophan closes the CDR3, a read error is the likely cause. J is TRBJ1-4 and V is TRBV9; D possibly corresponds to TRBD1 (6 bases). CDR1 is SGDLS, CDR2 YYNGEE, per germline. The V end was cut by 0 bases, the J end by 8 bases, with 14 bases between. The CDR3 is made up of 15 amino acids. The CDR3 region is CASSVAGAGDEKLFL. The CDR3 nucleotides read TGTGCCAGCAGCGTAGCGGGGGCAGGGGACGAAAAACTGTTTTTG.

Here the CDR3 DNA reads TGTGCCAGCAGTTACTCCCTCCCGGGTGGGGGGCTTCAGCCCCAGCATTTT. Translated: CASSYSLPGGGLQPQHF. The chain uses TRBV6-6 and TRBJ1-5; D may be TRBD1 (6 bases). Trimming took off 0 bases at V and 6 bases at J, with 18 bases between the two ends. Germline V gene data show CDR1 as MNHNY and CDR2 as SVGAGI (reference sequence). The CDR3 is made up of 17 amino acids.

This clonotype was counted ten times or more. This chain links TRBV12-3 or TRBV12-4 with TRBJ1-6, with D maybe TRBD1 (5 bases). CDR3 size: 13 residues. Trimming pared 1 base from V and 7 bases from J, leaving 5 bases between. For the CDR3, the DNA is TGTGCCAGCAGTTTAGGGGGGAATTCACCCCTCCACTTT. It encodes CASSLGGNSPLHF.

The chain couples TRBV15 to TRBJ1-6, with D tentatively TRBD1 (6 bases). Between the trimmed V and J ends, which lost 5 bases and 14 bases, there was a span of 13 bases. This CDR3 region has 12 residues. CDR1 LNHNV and CDR2 YYDKDF come from the germline V gene (reference sequence). Here the CDR3 DNA reads TGTGCCACCAGCGGCACAGGGAGTACCCTCCACTTT. It translates to CATSGTGSTLHF.